The 19 T cell receptor beta chains in this list originate from one sample, sequenced in a study of regulatory T cells in long-lasting Graves disease. The time point here: persistent/refractory GD, antithyroid drugs over 5 years with positive TRAb. Scientists built the TCR library using RNA that was extracted from PBMCs. Arm-PCR of CDR3 regions and iRepertoire HTBI primers were the basis on which TCR beta libraries were built. TCRdb ran MiXCR on the multiplex PCR reads and lists one entry per CDR3 protein. The table has about half a million distinct CDR3 sequences, 20% to 25% seen once. The sequencing here drew on peripheral blood mononuclear cells (PBMCs), taken when the disease was refractory, from a patient treated with antithyroid drugs. All receptors derive from a female donor with Graves disease.

This clonotype was counted a few times. The chain combines TRBV14 with TRBJ2-7; unclear D gene. The CDR3 runs 13 residues. CDR1 and CDR2 from the germline V gene are SGHDN and FVKESK. Deletions cut 2 bases from V and 7 bases from J, with 12 bases between. The CDR3 spells CASSQTPNWEQYF. The CDR3 bases are TGTGCCAGCAGCCAAACTCCCAACTGGGAGCAGTACTTC.

The V gene is TRBV28, the J gene TRBJ2-3; D is perhaps TRBD1 (8 bases). The CDR3 consists of 16 residues. From germline, CDR1 is MDHEN and CDR2 SYDVKM. Trimming took 3 bases from V and 1 from J, leaving 14 bases between them. Written as DNA, the CDR3 is TGTGCCAGCAGTTTGATACAGGGGGGGGGCACAGATACGCAGTATTTT. Translated, it gives CASSLIQGGGTDTQYF.

This clonotype was seen repeatedly, ten times or more. The chain links TRBV12-3 or TRBV12-4 to TRBJ2-5; 11 bases agree with TRBD2. Germline trimming cut 5 bases from V and 2 bases from J; bases unmatched to any gene: 7. CDR3 length: 16 residues. CDR3 DNA sequence: TGTGCCAGCAGTCCCTATAGCGGGGGGGTGCAAGAGACCCAGTACTTC. It is translated as CASSPYSGGVQETQYF.

The chain carries TRBV7-3 and TRBJ2-3; D gene ambiguous. With 3 bases removed from V and 6 bases from J, the gap between germline ends came to 13 bases. Germline CDR1 and CDR2: SGHTA and FQGTGA. The CDR3 has 14 amino acids. This CDR3 is CASSFDKSWDTQYF. In DNA, the CDR3 is TGTGCCAGCAGCTTCGACAAGTCGTGGGATACGCAGTATTTT.

This clonotype was found many times. This rearrangement joins TRBV6-1 to TRBJ2-7; no firm D call. V was pared by 0 bases and J by 2 bases, with 17 bases between. This CDR3 is built from 17 residues. Germline V gene lookup returns CDR1 MNHNS and CDR2 SASEGT. CDR3 region: CASSEARQSNLAYEQYF. CDR3 bases: TGTGCCAGCAGTGAAGCTAGGCAGAGCAATCTTGCCTACGAGCAGTACTTC.

This clonotype was seen many times. V gene TRBV12-3 or TRBV12-4 combines with J gene TRBJ2-4; D ambiguous. Between the trimmed V and J ends, which lost 4 bases and 6 bases, there was a span of 10 bases. The length of the CDR3 is 13 residues. The CDR3 is CASSYNSPNIQYF. CDR3 nucleotide sequence: TGTGCCAGCAGTTATAACAGCCCAAACATTCAGTACTTC.

The chain joins TRBV5-6 to TRBJ2-2, with 9 bases matching TRBD2. V lost 0 bases and J lost 6; bases outside the gene matches: 6. The CDR3 is made up of 16 amino acids. CDR1 is SGHDT, CDR2 YYEEEE, per germline. CDR3: CASSLVTSGRPGELFF. The CDR3, as DNA: TGTGCCAGCAGCTTGGTGACTAGCGGACGGCCCGGGGAGCTGTTTTTT.

J is TRBJ1-2 and V is TRBV7-9; D is unresolved. This CDR3 contains 14 residues. Germline-derived CDR1 and CDR2 are SEHNR and FQNEAQ (reference sequence). V was cut by 3 bases and J by 6 bases, with 14 bases left in between. The CDR3 sequence: CASSLRAGLDGYTF. As DNA, the CDR3 is TGTGCCAGCAGCTTGAGGGCCGGGTTGGATGGCTACACCTTC.

There are many counts of this clonotype. One end of the junction fails to match germline, which may point to a read error. The V gene is TRBV12-3 or TRBV12-4, the J gene TRBJ1-1; a weak D match, TRBD1 (5 bases). The CDR3 extends over 14 amino acids. DNA of the CDR3: TGTGCCAGCAGTTTGGGGGGGGGTGTCACTGGAGCTTTCTTT. As protein: CASSLGGGVTGAFF.

V is TRBV20-1 and J is TRBJ2-7, with a possible D match to TRBD1 (5 bases). The CDR3 length is 13 residues. V was clipped by 0 bases and J by 3 bases, with 9 bases between them. Germline V gives CDR1 DFQATT, CDR2 SNEGSKA (reference sequence). For the CDR3, the DNA is TGCAGTGCTAGAGAGTACAGGAACTACGAGCAGTACTTC. Amino acids: CSAREYRNYEQYF.

The J gene is TRBJ2-7, the V gene TRBV7-9, with 7 bases matching TRBD1. Germline trimming cut 7 bases from V and 0 bases from J; bases unmatched to any gene: 15. The CDR3 spans 17 residues. The V gene's germline CDR1 is SEHNR and CDR2 FQNEAQ (reference sequence). CDR3 in DNA: TGTGCCAGCACCTACCAAAAGCCGGGACAGATCTCCTACGAGCAGTACTTC. Protein: CASTYQKPGQISYEQYF. Full variable domain (rest looked up from reference TRBV7-9 and TRBJ2-7): DTGVSQNPRHKITKRGQNVTFRCDPISEHNRLYWYRQTLGQGPEFLTYFQNEAQLEKSRLLSDRFSAERPKGSFSTLEIQRTEQGDSAMYLCASTYQKPGQISYEQYFGPGTRLTVT.

Notes on this clonotype: A much larger clone differs from this one at a single base, so this may be a read error. The CDR3, as DNA: TGTGTCAGCAGCGGGGGGTCATTTAGTTCACCCCTCCACTTT. Residues: CVSSGGSFSSPLHF. The chain uses TRBV7-9 and TRBJ1-6; D is perhaps TRBD1 (5 bases). Germline V gives CDR1 SEHNR, CDR2 FQNEAQ (reference sequence). The CDR3 sequence is 14 residues long.

This clonotype has at least ten counts. This chain's CDR3 is CASSRDFYTF. In nucleotides, the CDR3 is TGTGCCAGCAGCAGGGATTTCTACACCTTC. The chain carries TRBV6-1 and TRBJ1-2, with D possibly TRBD1 on 5 matching bases. V lost 6 bases to trimming and J lost 10 bases, with 9 bases between them. The length of the CDR3 is 10 residues. In germline, CDR1 is MNHNS, CDR2 SASEGT.

This clonotype has a count of ten or more. The chain links TRBV29-1 to TRBJ2-5; D might be TRBD1 or TRBD2, each matching 5 bases. V shed 4 bases and J shed 5 bases, with 14 bases lying between them. The CDR3 contains 13 residues. CDR1 and CDR2 (germline): SQVTM, ANQGSEA. In DNA form, the CDR3 reads TGCAGCGTTGGCGGACGGGGCGGCGAGACCCAGTACTTC. Protein sequence: CSVGGRGGETQYF.

The chain has TRBV3-1 and TRBJ1-1; 8 bases line up with TRBD1. With 2 bases clipped from V and 12 bases from J, the junction kept 11 bases outside the gene matches. CDR1 and CDR2 from the germline V gene are LGHDT and YNNKEL (reference sequence). The CDR3 length is 14 residues. CDR3 residues: CASSQKGQGARTFF. The DNA for the CDR3 is TGTGCCAGCAGCCAAAAGGGGCAGGGGGCGCGAACTTTCTTT.

The chain recombines TRBV28 with TRBJ2-3, with 8 bases that match TRBD2. CDR3 size: 15 residues. Trimming at V came to 6 bases and at J to 5 bases, leaving 10 bases not matched to a gene. CDR1 MDHEN and CDR2 SYDVKM come from the germline V gene. The chain's CDR3 is CASRPEAGAGDTQYF. The DNA of the CDR3 is TGTGCCAGCAGACCCGAAGCGGGAGCGGGAGATACGCAGTATTTT.

This chain uses TRBV28 with TRBJ2-1; 9 bases line up with TRBD2. CDR1 MDHEN and CDR2 SYDVKM come from the germline V gene. This CDR3 region has 14 residues. V gave up 4 bases and J gave up 8 bases; unmatched junction bases: 6. CDR3 sequence: CASSSPGLAYEQFF. In nucleotides, the CDR3 is TGTGCCAGCAGTTCACCGGGACTAGCATATGAGCAGTTCTTC. The entire variable domain, with the rest obtained from reference TRBV28 and TRBJ2-1, is as follows: DVKVTQSSRYLVKRTGEKVFLECVQDMDHENMFWYRQDPGLGLRLIYFSYDVKMKEKGDIPEGYSVSREKKERFSLILESASTNQTSMYLCASSSPGLAYEQFFGPGTRLTVL.

The chain recombines TRBV2 with TRBJ1-2, with D perhaps TRBD1 (6 bases). Germline loops: CDR1 SNHLY, CDR2 FYNNEI. The CDR3 totals 12 residues. Trimming left V 8 bases short and J 3 bases short, with 10 bases between. CDR3 amino acids: CASFKGDYGYTF. CDR3 bases: TGTGCCAGCTTCAAGGGGGACTATGGCTACACCTTC.

This clonotype was seen a few times. The chain is built from TRBV29-1 and TRBJ2-1; tentative D call: TRBD2 (5 bases). The V gene's germline CDR1 is SQVTM and CDR2 ANQGSEA. The CDR3 contains 14 residues. With 3 bases removed from V and 4 bases from J, the gap between germline ends came to 13 bases. The CDR3, as DNA: TGCAGCGTTGATGTAACTAGGAGGTACAATGAGCAGTTCTTC. It yields the protein CSVDVTRRYNEQFF.